The 32 T cell receptor beta chains given below trace back to one sample, sequenced in a study of cytomegalovirus exposure and HLA in healthy donors. Vbeta (60) and Jbeta (13) primers were used in the PCR. Libraries were prepared by immunoSEQ multiplex PCR; TCRdb keeps only in-frame clonotypes and omits some of them. The sample yields roughly 100,000 clones, 75% to 85% seen once. The sample was PBMCs. The receptors originated from a man between 18 and 35 years old in good health and CMV-seronegative.

The chain has TRBV10-3 and TRBJ2-1; 7 positions match TRBD2. The germline V gene encodes CDR1 ENHRY and CDR2 SYGVKD. The V segment lost 10 bases and the J segment 6 bases; nucleotides outside the gene matches: 15. CDR3 length equals 15 residues. CDR3 region: CATHPGLSFSNEQFF. DNA of the CDR3: TGTGCCACCCATCCGGGACTATCCTTTTCCAATGAGCAGTTCTTC.

V and J are TRBV6-4 and TRBJ2-7, with 15 bases aligning to TRBD2. With V trimmed by 4 bases and J by 3 bases, 13 bases remained unmatched. Germline V gene lookup returns CDR1 MRHNA and CDR2 SNTAGT. The CDR3 extends over 19 amino acids. CDR3 sequence (DNA): TGTGCCAGCAGTGTCTCCGGGACTAGCGGGAGGAATGCCCGCTACGAGCAGTACTTC. Its translation: CASSVSGTSGRNARYEQYF.

The CDR3 bases are TGTGCCAGCTCACCAAACAGGATGAACACTGAAGCTTTCTTT. Translation gives CASSPNRMNTEAFF. The chain couples TRBV18 to TRBJ1-1, with D perhaps TRBD1 (5 bases). The CDR3 is made up of 14 amino acids. V lost 2 bases and J 0 bases, leaving 7 bases between the germline ends. Germline CDR1 reads KGHSH; CDR2 reads LQKENI.

CDR3 DNA sequence: TGCGCCAGCAGCCCCCGAAGACCGGGACAGGGACAAGATACGCAGTATTTT. Amino acids: CASSPRRPGQGQDTQYF. The chain joins TRBV5-1 to TRBJ2-3, with 9 bases lining up with TRBD1. The CDR3 is made up of 17 amino acids. CDR1 SGHRS and CDR2 YFSETQ come from the germline V gene. V lost 4 bases and J lost 5; bases outside the gene matches: 14. Using reference TRBV5-1 and TRBJ2-3 for the parts outside the CDR3, the full variable domain is KAGVTQTPRYLIKTRGQQVTLSCSPISGHRSVSWYQQTPGQGLQFLFEYFSETQRNKGNFPGRFSGRQFSNSRSEMNVSTLELGDSALYLCASSPRRPGQGQDTQYFGPGTRLTVL.

CDR3: CASSLIPSSSYEQYF. The CDR3, as DNA: TGCGCCAGCAGCTTGATCCCCTCCAGCTCCTACGAGCAGTACTTC. This rearrangement joins TRBV5-1 to TRBJ2-7; D remains ambiguous. This CDR3 is built from 15 residues. CDR1 and CDR2 (germline): SGHRS, YFSETQ. Trimming shortened V by 1 base and J by 0 bases, and 11 bases separated the two germline ends.

This clone was picked up a small number of times. The rearrangement uses TRBV13 and TRBJ1-4, with D unresolved. Germline V CDR1 and CDR2: PRHDT, FYEKMQ (reference sequence). The CDR3 extends over 13 amino acids. Deletions cut 1 base from V and 4 bases from J, with 4 bases between. CDR3 DNA sequence: TGTGCCAGCAGCTTAGACAGTAATGAAAAACTGTTTTTT. The encoded protein is CASSLDSNEKLFF. The variable domain in full, completed from reference TRBV13 and TRBJ1-4, reads AAGVIQSPRHLIKEKRETATLKCYPIPRHDTVYWYQQGPGQDPQFLISFYEKMQSDKGSIPDRFSAQQFSDYHSELNMSSLELGDSALYFCASSLDSNEKLFFGSGTQLSVL.

V gene TRBV9 combines with J gene TRBJ1-6; TRBD1 matches at 7 bases. Germline V gene lookup returns CDR1 SGDLS and CDR2 YYNGEE. The V gene end was trimmed by 8 bases and the J gene end by 4 bases; junction bases not matched to a gene: 9. This CDR3 has 15 amino acids. CDR3 loop: CASSGGTVYNSPLHF. CDR3 in DNA: TGTGCCAGTAGTGGTGGGACAGTATATAATTCACCCCTCCACTTT.

The chain couples TRBV4-3 to TRBJ2-7; tentatively, D is TRBD2 (5 bases). Deletions cut 0 bases from V and 7 bases from J, with 16 bases between. CDR1 and CDR2 (germline): LGHNA, YSLEER. This CDR3 spans 15 amino acids. The DNA for the CDR3 is TGCGCCAGCAGCCAAGATTCTGCGGTCTCGGGGGAGCAGTACTTC. Translation: CASSQDSAVSGEQYF.

The V gene is TRBV7-2, the J gene TRBJ2-7, with 9 bases identical to TRBD1. The CDR3 spans 16 residues. Germline V gives CDR1 SGHTA, CDR2 FQGNSA. V lost 5 bases, J lost 4 bases, and 12 bases stayed unmatched. The CDR3 loop reads CASSPEVGTGNYEQYF. The CDR3 bases are TGTGCCAGCAGCCCAGAGGTAGGGACAGGGAATTACGAGCAGTACTTC. Using reference TRBV7-2 and TRBJ2-7 for the parts outside the CDR3, the full variable domain is GAGVSQSPSNKVTEKGKDVELRCDPISGHTALYWYRQSLGQGLEFLIYFQGNSAPDKSGLPSDRFSAERTGGSVSTLTIQRTQQEDSAVYLCASSPEVGTGNYEQYFGPGTRLTVT.

The chain joins TRBV27 to TRBJ2-7; D remains ambiguous. The CDR3 extends over 15 amino acids. CDR1 MNHEY and CDR2 SMNVEV come from the germline V gene (reference sequence). Trimming took 6 bases from V and 0 from J, leaving 15 bases between them. CDR3 protein: CASSPMADSSYEQYF. DNA of the CDR3: TGTGCCAGCAGCCCCATGGCGGATTCCTCCTACGAGCAGTACTTC.

The genes are TRBV14 and TRBJ2-1, with a possible D match to TRBD1 (5 bases). The germline V gene encodes CDR1 SGHDN and CDR2 FVKESK. The CDR3 contains 15 residues. The V gene lost 5 bases and the J gene lost 0 bases, with 11 bases spanning the gap. This CDR3 is CASSWGESSYNEQFF. The CDR3 nucleotides read TGTGCCAGCAGCTGGGGCGAAAGCTCCTACAATGAGCAGTTCTTC.

This chain links TRBV6-1 with TRBJ1-6; D is possibly TRBD1 (5 bases). V lost 3 bases to trimming and J lost 7 bases, with 10 bases between them. Germline V CDR1 and CDR2: MNHNS, SASEGT. There are 14 residues in the CDR3. This CDR3 is CASSDFRANSPLHF. The CDR3 DNA follows: TGTGCCAGCAGTGATTTCAGGGCGAATTCACCCCTCCACTTT.

This clone came up a few times. The chain combines TRBV27 with TRBJ2-4; D not resolved. The V gene lost 6 bases and the J gene lost 6 bases, with 6 bases spanning the gap. The CDR3 loop spans 11 amino acids. The V gene's germline CDR1 is MNHEY and CDR2 SMNVEV (reference sequence). The CDR3 bases are TGTGCCAGCAGCTCGGGAAACATTCAGTACTTC. The encoded protein is CASSSGNIQYF.

The chain couples TRBV19 to TRBJ2-1; D possibly corresponds to TRBD2 (5 bases). The germline CDR1 and CDR2 sequences are LNHDA and SQIVND (reference sequence). V was clipped by 9 bases and J by 7 bases, with 16 bases between them. The CDR3 has 13 residues. This chain's CDR3 is CARERPPGNEQFF. The DNA for the CDR3 is TGTGCCAGGGAGCGGCCCCCTGGGAATGAGCAGTTCTTC.

The chain combines TRBV5-1 with TRBJ1-6; D may be TRBD1 (5 bases). Germline CDR1 and CDR2: SGHRS and YFSETQ. V lost 1 base, J lost 7 bases, and 12 bases lay in between. The CDR3 sequence is 15 residues long. The DNA of the CDR3 is TGCGCCAGCAGCTTGATCCAGGGCGAAAATTCACCCCTCCACTTT. Its protein is CASSLIQGENSPLHF.

This clone was seen only a few times. Here the CDR3 DNA reads TGTGCCAGCAGTTTACGCAGGACCCTGGACAGGCTTTATGGCTACACCTTC. Amino acid sequence: CASSLRRTLDRLYGYTF. The chain combines TRBV27 with TRBJ1-2; 7 bases are a match to TRBD1. The V and J ends lost 2 bases and 5 bases, in that order; junction bases with no gene match: 14. The CDR3 has 17 amino acids. The V gene's germline CDR1 is MNHEY and CDR2 SMNVEV (reference sequence).

V gene TRBV4-3 combines with J gene TRBJ2-5, with 12 bases aligning to TRBD1. The J call may not be correct, given that the DNA end is closer to TRBJ2-7. Germline assignment: CDR1 LGHNA and CDR2 YSLEER. The CDR3 contains 19 residues. CDR3 loop: CASSQETGTGGLRPYEQYF. CDR3 nucleotides: TGCGCCAGCAGCCAAGAAACCGGGACAGGGGGCCTTAGACCCTACGAGCAGTACTTC.

The CDR3 is CASSLTGNTEAFF. The DNA for the CDR3 is TGTGCCAGCAGCCTAACGGGGAACACTGAAGCTTTCTTT. The chain couples TRBV7-9 to TRBJ1-1; D not certain. Germline V gene data show CDR1 as SEHNR and CDR2 as FQNEAQ (reference sequence). This CDR3 contains 13 residues. V was clipped by 5 bases and J by 1 base, with 8 bases between them. The full variable domain, completed using reference TRBV7-9 and TRBJ1-1, is DTGVSQNPRHKITKRGQNVTFRCDPISEHNRLYWYRQTLGQGPEFLTYFQNEAQLEKSRLLSDRFSAERPKGSFSTLEIQRTEQGDSAMYLCASSLTGNTEAFFGQGTRLTVV.

The chain is built from TRBV10-1 and TRBJ1-1, with unresolved D. Trimming took off 0 bases at V and 1 base at J, with 6 bases between the two ends. The CDR3 contains 14 residues. Germline CDR1 reads WNHNN; CDR2 reads SYGVQD (reference sequence). In DNA form, the CDR3 reads TGCGCCAGCAGTGAGTCACGGGGGAACACTGAAGCTTTCTTT. It is translated as CASSESRGNTEAFF.

The chain's CDR3 is CASSSQGSISYEQYF. CDR3 nucleotides: TGTGCCAGCAGTTCACAGGGTTCCATATCCTACGAGCAGTACTTC. This rearrangement joins TRBV28 to TRBJ2-7, with D possibly TRBD1 on 6 matching bases. The CDR3 is 15 residues long. The germline V gene encodes CDR1 MDHEN and CDR2 SYDVKM. Trimming removed 4 bases from V and 1 base from J, with 14 bases in between.

This chain links TRBV5-1 with TRBJ2-2; 7 bases fit TRBD2. The CDR3 is made up of 16 amino acids. With V trimmed by 4 bases and J by 3 bases, 9 bases remained unmatched. Germline V gene data show CDR1 as SGHRS and CDR2 as YFSETQ. The CDR3 DNA reads TGCGCCAGCAGCCTCCCTAGCGGAGCTTACACCGGGGAGCTGTTTTTT. Translating it yields CASSLPSGAYTGELFF.

The chain employs TRBV7-9 and TRBJ2-1; possibly TRBD2 for D (5 bases). Trimming stripped 1 base from V and 15 bases from J, with 7 bases between. The germline CDR1 and CDR2 sequences are SEHNR and FQNEAQ (reference sequence). This CDR3 comprises 10 residues. This chain's CDR3 is CASSLERWFF. The CDR3 DNA reads as TGTGCCAGCAGCTTAGAGCGGTGGTTCTTC.

The genes are TRBV6-5 and TRBJ2-3; 12 bases align to TRBD2. From germline, CDR1 is MNHEY and CDR2 SVGAGI. V shed 10 bases, J shed 4 bases, and the junction held 9 bases outside the gene matches. This CDR3 comprises 15 residues. The chain's CDR3 is CATLRLAGVPDTQYF. CDR3 in DNA: TGTGCCACCCTCCGACTAGCGGGAGTACCAGATACGCAGTATTTT.

The rearrangement uses TRBV6-1 and TRBJ2-7, with D maybe TRBD2 (5 bases). CDR1 is MNHNS and CDR2 is SASEGT in the germline V gene. V lost 2 bases and J lost 6, with 17 bases in between. The CDR3 contains 15 residues. The CDR3 loop is CASSENMQVEGEQYF. CDR3 bases: TGTGCCAGCAGTGAAAATATGCAGGTTGAGGGCGAGCAGTACTTC.

Regarding this clone: Mismatch with germline at one junction end may stem from a read error. The chain has TRBV7-9 and TRBJ2-7; a weak D match, TRBD1 (5 bases). The germline V gene has CDR1 SEHNR and CDR2 FQNEAQ (reference sequence). The CDR3 consists of 14 residues. The CDR3 DNA follows: TGTTCCAGCAGCTTATTGACAGTCTCCTACGAGCAGTACTTC. Translated: CSSSLLTVSYEQYF.

The V gene is TRBV7-2, the J gene TRBJ1-4; TRBD1 agrees at 8 bases. This CDR3 has 14 residues. Germline V gene lookup returns CDR1 SGHTA and CDR2 FQGNSA. V shed 5 bases, J shed 4 bases, and the junction held 3 bases outside the gene matches. CDR3 DNA sequence: TGTGCCAGCAGCATGGGACAGGTTAATGAAAAACTGTTTTTT. Protein: CASSMGQVNEKLFF.

The gene calls are TRBV18 and TRBJ2-7, with D hard to call. Trimming took off 4 bases at V and 5 bases at J, with 6 bases between the two ends. Germline values: CDR1 KGHSH, CDR2 LQKENI. CDR3 length equals 11 residues. CDR3 coding DNA: TGTGCCAGCTCACGTGGCCACGAGCAGTACTTC. Its translation: CASSRGHEQYF.

V usage is TRBV5-6 and J usage is TRBJ2-1; D is ambiguous. This CDR3 region has 12 residues. V gave up 2 bases and J gave up 10 bases, with 10 bases separating them. In germline, CDR1 is SGHDT, CDR2 YYEEEE. Here the CDR3 DNA reads TGTGCCAGCAGCTTACCTGCCTACGAGCAGTTCTTC. Translating it yields CASSLPAYEQFF.

The chain couples TRBV12-5 to TRBJ2-1; no reliable D call. Trimming stripped 1 base from V and 9 bases from J, with 16 bases between. The CDR3 extends over 15 amino acids. The V gene's germline CDR1 is LGHNT and CDR2 FRNRAP. This CDR3 is CASGLGNMARGEQFF. The CDR3 DNA sequence: TGTGCTAGTGGTTTGGGGAATATGGCCCGCGGTGAGCAGTTCTTC.

The rearrangement joins TRBV5-6 to TRBJ2-5; 8 bases line up with TRBD2. V lost 2 bases and J lost 5; bases outside the gene matches: 2. The CDR3 is made up of 13 amino acids. The germline CDR1 and CDR2 sequences are SGHDT and YYEEEE. Written as DNA, the CDR3 is TGTGCCAGCAGCTTAGCGGGAGCCGAGACCCAGTACTTC. Translating it yields CASSLAGAETQYF.

This clone occurred once. The chain couples TRBV5-6 to TRBJ2-7; 7 nucleotides match TRBD1. CDR3 length: 14 amino acids. Germline CDR1 SGHDT, CDR2 YYEEEE. With V trimmed by 2 bases and J by 6 bases, 8 bases remained unmatched. The CDR3 reads CASSFSDRQGEQYF. The CDR3 DNA reads as TGTGCCAGCAGCTTTTCGGACAGGCAGGGCGAGCAGTACTTC.

V usage is TRBV9 and J usage is TRBJ2-7, with D possibly TRBD2 on 6 matching bases. Germline V gene lookup returns CDR1 SGDLS and CDR2 YYNGEE. This CDR3 comprises 16 residues. Trimming removed 0 bases at V and 0 bases at J, with 13 bases between. Written as DNA, the CDR3 is TGTGCCAGCAGCGTAGACGGGAGTCGGGGCTCCTACGAGCAGTACTTC. Amino acid sequence: CASSVDGSRGSYEQYF.